A single T cell receptor (beta chain) is shown here with its context. Its antigen remains unidentified. The record has no base qualities; no much larger clone is one base away. From V the trimming removes 3 bases and from J it removes 7 bases, while the gene matches leave 1 base of the junction unaccounted for. The CDR3, from cysteine to phenylalanine, totals 14 residues. Just CDR3 DNA is preserved here, 42 bases in frame from base 1. The germline V gene encodes CDR1 MDHEN and CDR2 SYDVKM. The sample is drawn from a study of shared clonotypes between healthy human individuals (dated by TCRdb to 2018 to 2021). Study-level background: Two women and a few men aged 18 to 49 years were included in the cohort. Between about 0.9 and 9 billion PBMCs per donor were obtained by leukapheresis. To estimate repertoire size and how much clonotypes are shared between individuals, the study performed deep sequencing of blood TCR repertoires from about 5 healthy adults. To increase sequencing depth and limit assay-specific biases, different laboratories used diverse techniques to prepare libraries and sequence TCR repertoires. For each donor, CD4 naive and CD4 memory were each run on three plates, CD8 naive on two plates, and CD8 memory on one plate.

Paper-wide results and their limitations: Incomplete sequencing was indicated by rarefaction of sorted-subset datasets, despite the large sequencing depth. Sampling was restricted to blood, and TCR repertoires in tissue are likely to differ from TCR repertoires in blood. The small number of donors limited the genetic and exposure-history diversity represented. Compared with non-shared clonotypes, the clonotypes found in all four sorted-subset donors had higher generation probabilities. Larger estimated clonotype richness was generally found for naive subsets than for memory subsets. Sharing across several donors was observed for around 5% of naive CD4, over 3% of naive CD8, around 2.5% of memory CD4, and around 0.4% of memory CD8 clonotypes. Pairwise subsampling led to the expectation that sequencing depth would affect the degree of clonotype sharing among donors.

The donors were healthy, HIV-negative adults with no recently reported acute infections or vaccinations. Every donor was a Caucasian adult residing in Nashville, Tennessee, USA. CD4+ T cells were enriched by magnetic negative selection, after which naive cells were positively selected on CD45RA and the negative fraction was taken as the memory subset. Blood was obtained by leukapheresis, after which PBMCs were separated by Ficoll-Histopaque density gradient centrifugation and cryopreserved in liquid nitrogen vapor phase. Analytical flow cytometry was used to check the purity and quantity of each magnetically sorted T cell population. Genomic DNA was isolated from each sorted fraction and quantified by UV absorbance on a Nanodrop 2000c. TCR CDR3 regions were amplified from genomic DNA by multiplex PCR using the deep immunoSEQ assay. Extracted genomic DNA from each cell subset was spread evenly across all wells of several immunoSEQ 96-well plates, with each plate serving as a replicate. For sorted subsets, about 200 ng genomic DNA, equal to 30,000 or so T cell genomes, was loaded into each replicate PCR. Purified libraries were measured with a Qubit 3.0 fluorometer, size-checked on a Bioanalyzer 2100, and measured again with the KAPA Library Quantification kit. Every immunoSEQ 96-well plate was sequenced on a separate single-read 150-cycle Illumina NextSeq 550 flow cell. Processing in the source paper ran as follows. The immunoSEQ output contained only junctional sequences without quality scores, so filtering could not match that applied to full-length reads. Sequences were annotated with PyIR, a Python wrapper for IgBLAST v1.9, and V/J genes and CDR3 were assigned using IMGT germline references. Reads were removed for weak V/J assignments (E-value above 1e-6), missing CDR3, stop codons, out-of-frame junctions, or ambiguous translated residues. V3J clonotypes were defined as sequences sharing the same inferred V gene, J gene, and CDR3 amino acid sequence. Percentage overlap between repertoires was computed as shared unique clonotypes divided by the size of the smaller repertoire. RTK rarefaction, the Chao1 estimator, and Recon v2.1 estimates of unobserved clonotypes were used to assess repertoire richness. Generation probabilities were computed with OLGA for all TCRbeta clonotypes obtained by the gDNA method from several donors. TCRdb holds this immuneACCESS table with in-frame rearrangements only. Some clones are missing; in checked studies, unresolved V genes explain under half, and the rest has no known cause. Clone size and V and J calls were adopted from that table, with D and trimming inferred from the DNA. This sample lists more than 2,000,000 clones; roughly 92% were detected once. Roughly 0.13% of the sample lies in the top ten.

The receptor was isolated from a man aged 18 to 29 in good health. Sequencing was performed on naive CD4+ T cells sorted from blood. The cell subset or site label, as the study defines it: CD45RA+ positively selected. The V gene is TRBV28 and the J gene is TRBJ2-1, and TRBD2 matches 12 of the central bases. The nucleotide sequence reads TGTGCCAGCAGTTTTGGACTAGCGGGGAATGAGCAGTTCTTC. This translates into CASSFGLAGNEQFF.